Listed here are 25 T cell receptor beta chains from one sample, sequenced in a study of long-term antiretroviral therapy in people with HIV. The libraries were made with immunoSEQ v3.0 at survey level. Profiled with immunoSEQ multiplex PCR; TCRdb holds only in-frame clones, not every one. Here the sample spans about 33,000 clones, around three quarters being singletons. This specimen consisted of unsorted PBMCs, obtained 2 years after starting antiretroviral therapy. All receptors derive from a woman between 50 and 59 years old with HIV.

This sequence joins TRBV5-1 and TRBJ2-7, with 8 bases aligning to TRBD2. Losses at the gene ends were 0 bases for V and 6 bases for J; bases not matched to a gene: 2. Germline CDR1 and CDR2: SGHRS and YFSETQ. The CDR3 has 13 amino acids. The CDR3 DNA sequence: TGCGCCAGCAGCTTGGGCGGGGGGCCCGAGCAGTACTTC. Encoded protein: CASSLGGGPEQYF.

V gene TRBV11-3 combines with J gene TRBJ2-1; weak D call: TRBD2 (5 bases). In germline, CDR1 is SGHNT, CDR2 YENEEA. CDR3 length: 11 amino acids. V was cut by 5 bases and J by 8 bases, with 7 bases left in between. The CDR3 region is CASSLRDEQFF. In DNA, the CDR3 is TGTGCCAGCAGCCTGAGGGATGAGCAGTTCTTC.

In DNA form, the CDR3 reads TGTGCCAGCAGTGAAATCGGCACCATCTCTGGAAACACCATATATTTT. It encodes CASSEIGTISGNTIYF. The chain uses TRBV2 and TRBJ1-3; D not certain. V gave up 2 bases and J gave up 0 bases, with 11 bases separating them. This CDR3 is built from 16 residues. The germline CDR1 and CDR2 sequences are SNHLY and FYNNEI. Full variable domain (remainder filled in from reference TRBV2 and TRBJ1-3): EPEVTQTPSHQVTQMGQEVILRCVPISNHLYFYWYRQILGQKVEFLVSFYNNEISEKSEIFDDQFSVERPDGSNFTLKIRSTKLEDSAMYFCASSEIGTISGNTIYFGEGSWLTVV.

The chain links TRBV5-4 to TRBJ1-5; no firm D call. Germline values: CDR1 SGHNT, CDR2 YYREEE (reference sequence). This CDR3 spans 14 amino acids. The V gene lost 1 base and the J gene lost 7 bases, with 12 bases spanning the gap. The CDR3 reads CASSLFGLGQPQHF. The CDR3 nucleotides read TGTGCCAGCAGCTTGTTTGGCCTCGGGCAGCCCCAGCATTTT.

The chain uses TRBV6-6 and TRBJ1-6; 7 nucleotides agree with TRBD1. The CDR3 is 15 residues long. The germline gives CDR1 MNHNY, CDR2 SVGAGI (reference sequence). The V and J ends lost 7 bases and 9 bases, in that order; junction bases with no gene match: 12. DNA of the CDR3: TGTGCCAGCACCCAAACCTCAGGGGGTGGTTCACCCCTCCACTTT. Translating it yields CASTQTSGGGSPLHF.

The chain carries TRBV9 and TRBJ1-6; D is perhaps TRBD1 (5 bases). Germline V gene lookup returns CDR1 SGDLS and CDR2 YYNGEE. CDR3 length: 17 residues. Trimming removed 0 bases from V and 11 bases from J, with 21 bases in between. Here the CDR3 reads CASSVEGANRLAAPLHF. As DNA, the CDR3 is TGTGCCAGCAGCGTAGAGGGAGCCAACAGGTTGGCGGCACCCCTCCACTTT.

As concerns this clone: Within the sample, other DNA sequences also encode this same CDR3. The chain recombines TRBV9 with TRBJ2-7; D possibly matches TRBD1 or TRBD2 (5 bases each). There are 14 residues in the CDR3. V gave up 3 bases and J gave up 2 bases, with 12 bases separating them. Germline V gene lookup returns CDR1 SGDLS and CDR2 YYNGEE. This CDR3 is CASSGRDLTYEQYF. The CDR3 nucleotides read TGTGCCAGCAGCGGAAGGGACCTTACCTACGAGCAGTACTTC.

The chain carries TRBV2 and TRBJ2-7; D might be TRBD1 or TRBD2, each matching 5 bases. The CDR3 contains 16 residues. Per the germline V gene, CDR1 is SNHLY and CDR2 is FYNNEI. V lost 5 bases, J lost 0 bases, and 17 bases lay in between. For the CDR3, the DNA is TGTGCCAGCAGTTCCCAACTAGGGGTCAGCTCCTACGAGCAGTACTTC. Translating gives CASSSQLGVSSYEQYF.

This clone was observed a few times. This sequence joins TRBV7-7 and TRBJ2-2, with 8 nucleotides matching TRBD2. The CDR3 runs to 14 residues. The junction had 5 bases not matched to a gene; V was cut back by 5 bases and J by 6 bases. Germline V gives CDR1 SSHAT, CDR2 FNYEAQ (reference sequence). For the CDR3, the DNA is TGTGCCAGCAGCCGCGGGGGGACTCCCGGGGAGCTGTTTTTT. Its protein product is CASSRGGTPGELFF.

The CDR3 spells CASSQDGRSSGNTIYF. CDR3 coding DNA: TGTGCCAGCAGCCAAGACGGCCGGAGCTCTGGAAACACCATATATTTT. This chain connects TRBV4-2 to TRBJ1-3; D call uncertain. Germline CDR1 and CDR2: LGHNA and YNFKEQ. The CDR3 is 16 amino acids. V lost 0 bases, J lost 0 bases, and 9 bases lay in between.

The V gene is TRBV29-1, the J gene TRBJ2-2, with a possible D match to TRBD1 (5 bases). The length of the CDR3 is 13 residues. CDR1 SQVTM and CDR2 ANQGSEA come from the germline V gene. Trimming stripped 5 bases from V and 5 bases from J, with 12 bases between. CDR3 bases: TGCAGCGTTCCGAGACAGTCTACCGGGGAGCTGTTTTTT. This gives the protein CSVPRQSTGELFF.

The chain recombines TRBV19 with TRBJ1-5; tentatively, D is TRBD1 (5 bases). V was shortened by 1 base and J by 1 base, with 14 bases between the two germline ends. CDR1 is LNHDA and CDR2 is SQIVND in the germline V gene (reference sequence). The CDR3 runs 17 residues. CDR3 sequence (DNA): TGTGCCAGTAGTATAGGACAGTTTTCCTCCAGCAATCAGCCCCAGCATTTT. This gives the protein CASSIGQFSSSNQPQHF.

The chain recombines TRBV7-3 with TRBJ2-7; either TRBD1 or TRBD2 may fit D (5 bases each). Germline CDR1 is SGHTA and CDR2 is FQGTGA. The ends were cut back, 1 base at V and 3 bases at J, with 10 bases in the middle. The CDR3 has 14 residues. CDR3 sequence (DNA): TGTGCCAGCAGCTTAAGGGACGGATACTACGAGCAGTACGTC. Translation gives CASSLRDGYYEQYV.

J is TRBJ1-4 and V is TRBV6-5, with 8 bases matching TRBD1. The germline V gene encodes CDR1 MNHEY and CDR2 SVGAGI. The ends lost 5 bases at V and 4 bases at J; junction bases unmatched: 6. The CDR3 extends over 15 amino acids. The CDR3 DNA sequence: TGTGCCAGCAGTACCACAGGGGGATATAATGAAAAACTGTTTTTT. Protein product: CASSTTGGYNEKLFF.

V usage is TRBV27 and J usage is TRBJ2-5, with 10 bases that match TRBD1. The CDR3 spans 14 residues. Germline CDR1 reads MNHEY; CDR2 reads SMNVEV (reference sequence). V was pared by 5 bases and J by 4 bases, with 4 bases of the junction left unmatched. CDR3: CASSDRGLGETQYF. The CDR3 nucleotides read TGTGCCAGCAGTGACAGGGGGCTAGGAGAGACCCAGTACTTC.

This clone has just a few counts. The chain joins TRBV7-8 to TRBJ1-2; no clear D. Trimming removed 3 bases from V and 4 bases from J, with 9 bases in between. The CDR3 covers 13 residues. The germline CDR1 and CDR2 sequences are SGHVS and FQNEAQ. In DNA, the CDR3 is TGTGCCAGCAGCTTCGGCAGGACCTATGGCTACACCTTC. Its translation is CASSFGRTYGYTF.

This clone was detected only a few times. The chain employs TRBV7-8 and TRBJ1-6; D ambiguous. This CDR3 is built from 14 residues. In germline, CDR1 is SGHVS, CDR2 FQNEAQ. The V end was cut by 3 bases, the J end by 5 bases, with 8 bases between. This CDR3 reads CASSFPGDNSPLHF. The CDR3, as DNA: TGTGCCAGCAGCTTCCCGGGCGATAATTCACCCCTCCACTTT. The whole variable domain, remainder taken from reference TRBV7-8 and TRBJ1-6, is GAGVSQSPRYKVAKRGQDVALRCDPISGHVSLFWYQQALGQGPEFLTYFQNEAQLDKSGLPSDRFFAERPEGSVSTLKIQRTQQEDSAVYLCASSFPGDNSPLHFGNGTRLTVT.

The rearrangement uses TRBV5-1 and TRBJ2-1, with D possibly being TRBD2 (6 bases). Germline V gives CDR1 SGHRS, CDR2 YFSETQ. Trimming took off 2 bases at V and 0 bases at J, with 12 bases between the two ends. CDR3 length: 16 amino acids. The CDR3 sequence is CASSFSETSSYNEQFF. As DNA, the CDR3 is TGCGCCAGCAGCTTTTCGGAGACTAGCTCCTACAATGAGCAGTTCTTC.

The rearrangement links TRBV14 to TRBJ2-3; 10 bases agree with TRBD2. This CDR3 has 16 residues. CDR1 is SGHDN and CDR2 is FVKESK in the germline V gene. V gave up 0 bases and J gave up 2 bases; unmatched junction bases: 2. CDR3 nucleotides: TGTGCCAGCAGCCAAGAACTAGCGGGGTACACAGATACGCAGTATTTT. Amino acids: CASSQELAGYTDTQYF.

The sample holds a few counts of this clone. The V call is TRBV2, the J call TRBJ2-7; a weak D match, TRBD2 (6 bases). This CDR3 is 15 amino acids long. V lost 9 bases to trimming and J lost 0 bases, with 18 bases between them. Germline-derived CDR1 and CDR2 are SNHLY and FYNNEI. The DNA of the CDR3 is TGTGCCAGATCAAGTGGAGGGTTTAGCTCCTACGAGCAGTACTTC. This codes for CARSSGGFSSYEQYF.

The chain employs TRBV5-1 and TRBJ1-3; no clear D. V was cut by 3 bases and J by 0 bases, with 13 bases left in between. Germline loops: CDR1 SGHRS, CDR2 YFSETQ. The CDR3 loop spans 16 amino acids. The CDR3 region is CASSSEMGYSGNTIYF. CDR3 in DNA: TGCGCCAGCAGCTCGGAGATGGGCTACTCTGGAAACACCATATATTTT.

This clone was seen only a few times. The chain recombines TRBV19 with TRBJ2-2; D gene uncertain. The germline V gene has CDR1 LNHDA and CDR2 SQIVND (reference sequence). The germline V and J ends were trimmed by 2 bases and 6 bases, with 7 bases remaining between them. The CDR3 extends over 13 amino acids. The CDR3 bases are TGTGCCAGTAGTATAAATAGGGCCGGGGAGCTGTTTTTT. Translating it yields CASSINRAGELFF.

The rearrangement links TRBV4-1 to TRBJ2-2; no reliable D call. This CDR3 has 15 residues. Germline V gene sequence: CDR1 MGHRA, CDR2 YSYEKL. The V end was cut by 4 bases, the J end by 3 bases, with 12 bases between. The CDR3 DNA sequence: TGCGCCAGCAGCCGCCTGAGGCCGGACACCGGGGAGCTGTTTTTT. Encoded protein: CASSRLRPDTGELFF.

The genes are TRBV30 and TRBJ1-6; no firm D call. This CDR3 has 15 amino acids. Germline lookup yields CDR1 GTSNPN and CDR2 SVGIG (reference sequence). The V and J ends lost 0 bases and 1 base respectively, with 7 bases between them. CDR3 coding DNA: TGTGCCTGGAGTGTAAGGGAGTCCTATAATTCACCCCTCCACTTT. Protein sequence: CAWSVRESYNSPLHF. Filled out from reference TRBV30 and TRBJ1-6, the complete variable domain reads SQTIHQWPATLVQPVGSPLSLECTVEGTSNPNLYWYRQAAGRGLQLLFYSVGIGQISSEVPQNLSASRPQDRQFILSSKKLLLSDSGFYLCAWSVRESYNSPLHFGNGTRLTVT.

This chain links TRBV2 with TRBJ1-5, with TRBD1 matching over 7 bases. The junction had 6 bases not matched to a gene; V was cut back by 3 bases and J by 7 bases. Germline-derived CDR1 and CDR2 are SNHLY and FYNNEI. CDR3 length equals 14 residues. This chain's CDR3 is CASSDSQGVQPQHF. The CDR3 DNA is TGTGCCAGCAGTGACTCGCAGGGGGTCCAGCCCCAGCATTTT.